This TCR beta chain was sequenced for a study of CD4+ T cells in melanoma. Findings and caveats of the study: Neoantigen-specific CD4+ T cells in melanoma reportedly had diverse differentiation states. A reported correlation linked neoantigen-specific CD4+ T cells to CD8+, macrophage and B cell function.

A note on this clone: Its target is not known.

The method was immunoSEQ multiplex PCR; TCRdb's version includes in-frame clones alone and lacks a portion of them. The sample shows roughly 140,000 clones, 85% to 95% of them seen only once. The receptor was isolated from a human donor with melanoma.

This CDR3 is CASSLAEASGGARDTQYF. CDR3 sequence (DNA): TGCGCCAGCAGCTTGGCCGAGGCTAGCGGGGGGGCCAGAGATACGCAGTATTTT. V usage is TRBV5-1 and J usage is TRBJ2-3; 12 nucleotides align to TRBD2. CDR3 length equals 18 residues. Germline CDR1 and CDR2: SGHRS and YFSETQ. V lost 0 bases, J lost 5 bases, and 10 bases stayed unmatched. The entire variable domain, with the rest obtained from reference TRBV5-1 and TRBJ2-3, is as follows: KAGVTQTPRYLIKTRGQQVTLSCSPISGHRSVSWYQQTPGQGLQFLFEYFSETQRNKGNFPGRFSGRQFSNSRSEMNVSTLELGDSALYLCASSLAEASGGARDTQYFGPGTRLTVL.